Presented here are 17 T cell receptor beta chains from one specimen sequenced in a study of blood T cell repertoires in COVID-19. Here immunoSEQ multiplex PCR was the method, and the copy in TCRdb shows in-frame clones only, minus some. Counted here are tens of thousands of clones, approximately 86% occurring once; the ten biggest clones make up approximately 11%. The sample consisted of peripheral blood. These receptors were obtained from a human donor in a cohort sampled during active COVID-19.

The chain links TRBV7-9 to TRBJ2-1, with a tentative D call TRBD2 (5 bases). This CDR3 has 12 residues. In germline, CDR1 is SEHNR, CDR2 FQNEAQ (reference sequence). Deletions cut 8 bases from V and 5 bases from J, with 10 bases between. DNA of the CDR3: TGTGCCAGCGTAACTAGTAACAATGAGCAGTTCTTC. Amino acids: CASVTSNNEQFF.

This clone has more than one count but fewer than ten. The chain carries TRBV6-1 and TRBJ2-2; 8 nucleotides line up with TRBD1. The CDR3 is made up of 17 amino acids. Germline CDR1 reads MNHNS; CDR2 reads SASEGT. The V segment lost 3 bases and the J segment 4 bases; nucleotides outside the gene matches: 10. The CDR3 sequence is CASSDGIQDRATGELFF. In nucleotides, the CDR3 is TGTGCCAGCAGTGATGGTATTCAGGACAGGGCCACCGGGGAGCTGTTTTTT.

The J gene is TRBJ2-7, the V gene TRBV18; possible D gene TRBD1, 6 bases. Germline lookup yields CDR1 KGHSH and CDR2 LQKENI. V dropped 2 bases and J dropped 7 bases, with 18 bases sitting between them. CDR3 length: 15 residues. CDR3 residues: CASSPAGQNRWEQYF. The DNA of the CDR3 is TGTGCCAGCTCACCAGCCGGACAGAACCGTTGGGAGCAGTACTTC.

The chain joins TRBV11-2 to TRBJ2-7; 10 nucleotides align to TRBD2. Germline-derived CDR1 and CDR2 are SGHAT and FQNNGV. CDR3 length equals 17 residues. The V segment lost 4 bases and the J segment 0 bases; nucleotides outside the gene matches: 9. The CDR3: CASSSLAGGRGSYEQYF. The CDR3 DNA sequence: TGTGCCAGCAGCTCATTAGCGGGAGGAAGGGGCTCCTACGAGCAGTACTTC.

The rearrangement links TRBV2 to TRBJ2-3, with D possibly being TRBD2 (5 bases). Trimming took 5 bases from V and 8 from J, leaving 14 bases between them. The CDR3 totals 13 residues. Germline V gene lookup returns CDR1 SNHLY and CDR2 FYNNEI. This CDR3 reads CASSSEGWGTQYF. The DNA for the CDR3 is TGTGCCAGCAGTTCCGAGGGTTGGGGTACGCAGTATTTT.

The chain joins TRBV28 to TRBJ2-7; 7 bases match TRBD1. Germline CDR1 reads MDHEN; CDR2 reads SYDVKM. Trimming at V came to 6 bases and at J to 3 bases, leaving 5 bases not matched to a gene. This CDR3 spans 13 amino acids. The CDR3 loop is CASRSPGGYEQYF. The CDR3, as DNA: TGTGCCAGCAGATCCCCAGGGGGCTACGAGCAGTACTTC.

The CDR3 sequence: CAWNSPGAGSPNSPLHF. CDR3 DNA: TGTGCCTGGAACTCCCCCGGGGCGGGGAGTCCAAATTCACCCCTCCACTTT. This chain connects TRBV30 to TRBJ1-6; TRBD1 is a possible D gene (5 bases). CDR3 size: 17 residues. The germline gives CDR1 GTSNPN, CDR2 SVGIG (reference sequence). The V end lost 4 bases, the J end lost 7 bases, and 23 bases lay between the germline ends. The full variable domain, in which reference TRBV30 and TRBJ1-6 provide the parts outside the CDR3, is SQTIHQWPATLVQPVGSPLSLECTVEGTSNPNLYWYRQAAGRGLQLLFYSVGIGQISSEVPQNLSASRPQDRQFILSSKKLLLSDSGFYLCAWNSPGAGSPNSPLHFGNGTRLTVT.

The chain carries TRBV28 and TRBJ2-2; 10 nucleotides agree with TRBD1. The V gene's germline CDR1 is MDHEN and CDR2 SYDVKM. V shed 8 bases, J shed 3 bases, and the junction held 9 bases outside the gene matches. This CDR3 has 16 residues. CDR3 region: CASGGQGVGDTGELFF. The CDR3 DNA reads TGTGCCAGCGGCGGACAGGGGGTGGGGGACACCGGGGAGCTGTTTTTT.

The chain uses TRBV5-4 and TRBJ1-2; perhaps TRBD1 as D (5 bases). The CDR3 consists of 14 residues. V gave up 0 bases and J gave up 4 bases, with 10 bases separating them. The germline CDR1 and CDR2 sequences are SGHNT and YYREEE (reference sequence). The CDR3 loop reads CASSLDEQVYGYTF. CDR3 nucleotide sequence: TGTGCCAGCAGCTTGGACGAACAGGTCTATGGCTACACCTTC.

This chain connects TRBV19 to TRBJ2-1; 11 nucleotides line up with TRBD2. The CDR3 consists of 16 residues. The J segment lost 4 bases and the V segment lost 6 bases, leaving 8 bases of the junction unmatched. The germline CDR1 and CDR2 sequences are LNHDA and SQIVND (reference sequence). The CDR3, as DNA: TGTGCCAGTAGACCTGTAGCGGGAGGGGGATACAATGAGCAGTTCTTC. This encodes CASRPVAGGGYNEQFF.

The gene calls are TRBV4-1 and TRBJ2-2; D gene uncertain. Deletions cut 1 base from V and 1 base from J, with 4 bases between. The V gene's germline CDR1 is MGHRA and CDR2 YSYEKL. The CDR3 sequence is 14 residues long. The CDR3, as DNA: TGCGCCAGCAGCCAAGCCCTGAACACCGGGGAGCTGTTTTTT. Its translation: CASSQALNTGELFF.

The chain is built from TRBV9 and TRBJ2-2; the D is unclear. Germline assignment: CDR1 SGDLS and CDR2 YYNGEE. Trimming pared 4 bases from V and 6 bases from J, leaving 13 bases between. The CDR3 runs to 14 residues. CDR3 in amino acids: CASSFLSSPGELFF. DNA of the CDR3: TGTGCCAGCAGCTTTTTGAGTTCTCCCGGGGAGCTGTTTTTT.

This chain uses TRBV6-5 with TRBJ2-7; a possible D gene is TRBD1 (6 bases). Germline-derived CDR1 and CDR2 are MNHEY and SVGAGI. Trimming pared 5 bases from V and 1 base from J, leaving 9 bases between. CDR3 size: 13 residues. CDR3 nucleotides: TGTGCCAGCAGTAGAGACAGGTCCTACGAGCAGTACTTC. This sequence encodes CASSRDRSYEQYF.

CDR3 residues: CASTRTSGNTGELFF. CDR3 in DNA: TGCGCCAGCACGCGGACTAGCGGGAACACCGGGGAGCTGTTTTTT. The chain uses TRBV10-2 and TRBJ2-2; 10 bases map to TRBD2. The CDR3 consists of 15 residues. Germline V gene sequence: CDR1 WSHSY, CDR2 SAAADI. V was pared by 7 bases and J by 1 base, with 3 bases of the junction left unmatched.

This sequence joins TRBV21-1 and TRBJ1-5. TRBV21-1 is tagged as a pseudogene. This CDR3 is built from 19 residues. CDR3 in DNA: TGTGCCAGCAGGTGCCCGGTAGGTGTTGGGGGGGCAGCCAATCAGCCCCAGCATTTT. Translating gives CASRCPVGVGGAANQPQHF.

The CDR3, as DNA: TGTGCCAGCAGTTACCCCGAACGGCTAGTTGACGCTTTCTTT. Translating it yields CASSYPERLVDAFF. This chain uses TRBV6-6 with TRBJ1-1, with unresolved D. Looked up from germline, CDR1 is MNHNY and CDR2 is SVGAGI (reference sequence). The CDR3 sequence is 14 residues long. Trimming pared 2 bases from V and 11 bases from J, leaving 18 bases between.

Here the CDR3 reads CASSIRKPGLAGGPECEQYF. The CDR3 region has the DNA TGTGCCAGCAGCATTCGGAAACCGGGACTAGCGGGAGGGCCAGAATGCGAGCAGTACTTC. The gene calls are TRBV21-1 and TRBJ2-7; no DNA check was done on the table's D call, TRBD2. TRBV21-1 is an annotated pseudogene. CDR3 size: 20 residues.